Listed below are T cell receptor beta chains from one sample, sequenced in a study of Ad26.COV2.S vaccination and SARS-CoV-2 variants. Assay used: immunoSEQ multiplex PCR; TCRdb lists only in-frame clones, some missing. The sample lists about 380,000 clones, about 83% seen once, with around 7.3% in the top ten. The sequencing here drew on peripheral blood, taken in a trial of Ad26.COV2.S vaccine versus placebo. These receptors were obtained from a person aged 18 to 59 who received the Ad26.COV2.S COVID-19 vaccine or a placebo. Both conserved end residues are part of each CDR3. Each record gives: clone size, V gene, D gene, J gene, CDR3 DNA, CDR3 protein. D genes are given only for firm matches. Clone size is given for some rows only: seen once, a few or many times, or a class if the clone is expanded.

clone size: NA
V gene: TRBV2
D gene: TRBD1
J gene: TRBJ1-5
CDR3 DNA: TGTGCCAGCAGGGACAGGGATCGACAGCCCCAGCATTTT
CDR3 protein: CASRDRDRQPQHF

clone size: NA
V gene: TRBV18
D gene: NA
J gene: TRBJ1-5
CDR3 DNA: TGTGCCAGCTCCCCGTCAGGCGGGGACCAGCCCCAGCATTTT
CDR3 protein: CASSPSGGDQPQHF

clone size: NA
V gene: TRBV19
D gene: NA
J gene: TRBJ2-7
CDR3 DNA: TGTGCCAGCCGGGACACTCACACCATAAAGACATCCGAGCAGTACTTC
CDR3 protein: CASRDTHTIKTSEQYF

clone size: once
V gene: TRBV27
D gene: NA
J gene: TRBJ1-6
CDR3 DNA: TGTGCCAGCAGTCCCCGAGGCACCTCCCAATATAATTCACCCCTCCACTTT
CDR3 protein: CASSPRGTSQYNSPLHF

clone size: NA
V gene: TRBV7-2
D gene: TRBD1
J gene: TRBJ1-3
CDR3 DNA: TGTGCCAGCAGCTTAGCGGGTAGGGGGCGGGGAAACACCATATATTTT
CDR3 protein: CASSLAGRGRGNTIYF

clone size: NA
V gene: TRBV30
D gene: NA
J gene: TRBJ1-1
CDR3 DNA: TGTGCCTGGAGTGTAAGGGGGGGGACCAGGGACACTGAAGCTTTCTTT
CDR3 protein: CAWSVRGGTRDTEAFF

clone size: NA
V gene: TRBV5-4
D gene: TRBD1
J gene: TRBJ1-2
CDR3 DNA: TGTGCCAGCAGCTTCAGAGGACAGGGGGCCGTCGACACCTTC
CDR3 protein: CASSFRGQGAVDTF

clone size: NA
V gene: TRBV19
D gene: NA
J gene: TRBJ2-7
CDR3 DNA: TGTGCCAGTAGTATCGGGACGTTTCAGTACGAGCAGTACTTC
CDR3 protein: CASSIGTFQYEQYF

clone size: NA
V gene: TRBV6-5
D gene: TRBD1
J gene: TRBJ1-2
CDR3 DNA: TGTGCCAGCAGTCGACAGGGTAATGGCTACACCTTC
CDR3 protein: CASSRQGNGYTF

clone size: NA
V gene: TRBV7-2
D gene: NA
J gene: TRBJ2-2
CDR3 DNA: TGTGCCAGCGGCCTACGCACCGGGGAGCTGTTTTTT
CDR3 protein: CASGLRTGELFF